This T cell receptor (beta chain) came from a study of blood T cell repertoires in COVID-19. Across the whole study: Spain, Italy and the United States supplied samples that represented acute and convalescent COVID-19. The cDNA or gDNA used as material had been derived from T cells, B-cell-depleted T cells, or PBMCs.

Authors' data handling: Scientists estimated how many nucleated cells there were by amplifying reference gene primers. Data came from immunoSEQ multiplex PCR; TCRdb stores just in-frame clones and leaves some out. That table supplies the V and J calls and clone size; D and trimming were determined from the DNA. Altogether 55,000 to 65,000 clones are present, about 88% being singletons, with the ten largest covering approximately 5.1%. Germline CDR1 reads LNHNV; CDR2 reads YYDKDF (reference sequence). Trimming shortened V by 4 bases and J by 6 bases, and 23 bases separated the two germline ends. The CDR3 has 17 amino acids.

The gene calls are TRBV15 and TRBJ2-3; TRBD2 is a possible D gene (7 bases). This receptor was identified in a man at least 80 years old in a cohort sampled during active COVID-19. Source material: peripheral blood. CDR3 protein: CATSTSGAGVVTDTQYF. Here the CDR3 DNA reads TGTGCCACCAGCACCTCGGGGGCGGGAGTCGTGACGGATACGCAGTATTTT.